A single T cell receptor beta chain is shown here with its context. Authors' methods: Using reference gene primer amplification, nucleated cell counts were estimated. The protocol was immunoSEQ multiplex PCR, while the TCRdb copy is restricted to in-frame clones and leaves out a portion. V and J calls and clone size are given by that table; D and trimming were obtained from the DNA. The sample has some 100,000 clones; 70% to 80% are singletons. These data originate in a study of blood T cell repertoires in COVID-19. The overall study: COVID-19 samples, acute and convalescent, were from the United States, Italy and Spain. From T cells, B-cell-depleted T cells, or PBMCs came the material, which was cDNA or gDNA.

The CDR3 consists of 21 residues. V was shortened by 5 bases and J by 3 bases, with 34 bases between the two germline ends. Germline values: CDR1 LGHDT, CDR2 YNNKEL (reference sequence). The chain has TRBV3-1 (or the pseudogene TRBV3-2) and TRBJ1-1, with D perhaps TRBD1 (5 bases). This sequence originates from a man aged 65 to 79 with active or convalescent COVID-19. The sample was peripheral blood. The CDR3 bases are TGTGCCAGCAGCGGAGCTTCCCTACCACAGGATTTTTTGGCCCGAGACACTGAAGCTTTCTTT. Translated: CASSGASLPQDFLARDTEAFF.